This is a list of T cell receptor beta chains from one sample in a study of control samples from healthy donors and cancer patients. Libraries were prepared by immunoSEQ multiplex PCR; TCRdb keeps only in-frame clonotypes and omits some of them. This table has 150,000 to 200,000 clones, approximately 91% appearing once. Specimen: blood. Every receptor here comes from a woman in her 40s in good health. Each CDR3 is given with its conserved first and last residue. The order of the fields is CDR3 DNA, CDR3 protein, V gene, D gene, J gene, clone size. D genes are given only for firm matches. Where a row states a size, it is once, few, many or the class of an expanded clone; other rows omit it.

DNA: TGTGCCAGCTCACCAACTATTCGGCTTAGCTCCTACAATGAGCAGTTCTTC; CDR3: CASSPTIRLSSYNEQFF; V: TRBV18; D: .; J: TRBJ2-1; size: once
DNA: TGTGCCAGCAGCCAAACGATTACAGGGGTGGGTGCAGCTTTCTTT; CDR3: CASSQTITGVGAAFF; V: TRBV3-1/TRBV3-2; D: TRBD1; J: TRBJ1-1; size: .
DNA: TGTGCCAGCAGTGAAGCGTTGGGGAATGGCTACACCTTC; CDR3: CASSEALGNGYTF; V: TRBV6-1; D: .; J: TRBJ1-2; size: .
DNA: TGTGCCAGCAGTTACTCGAAGGGACAGGGGGCAGAGGAGCAGTTCTTC; CDR3: CASSYSKGQGAEEQFF; V: TRBV6-2/TRBV6-3; D: TRBD1; J: TRBJ2-1; size: .
DNA: TGTGCCAGCAGCCAAATGATATCGGCCCCACCTTCACCCCTCCACTTT; CDR3: CASSQMISAPPSPLHF; V: TRBV14; D: .; J: TRBJ1-6; size: .
DNA: TGTGCCAGCAGCTTGGTTCTTCGCCCAGGCGGTAACACTGAAGCTTTCTTT; CDR3: CASSLVLRPGGNTEAFF; V: TRBV7-4; D: .; J: TRBJ1-1; size: .
DNA: TGTGCCAGCAGCTCGACTGGAAACACCATATATTTT; CDR3: CASSSTGNTIYF; V: TRBV7-9; D: .; J: TRBJ1-3; size: .
DNA: TGCGCCAGCAGCTTGGTTGCGGGGGGGAACTACGAGCAGTACTTC; CDR3: CASSLVAGGNYEQYF; V: TRBV5-1; D: TRBD2; J: TRBJ2-7; size: .
DNA: TGTGCCAGCAGTTACGCTGTTAACACTGAAGCTTTCTTT; CDR3: CASSYAVNTEAFF; V: TRBV6-2/TRBV6-3; D: .; J: TRBJ1-1; size: .
DNA: TGTGCCAGCTCACCTCAGGGGGTCAACTATGGCTACACCTTC; CDR3: CASSPQGVNYGYTF; V: TRBV18; D: TRBD1; J: TRBJ1-2; size: .
DNA: TGTGCCAGCAGTCGATTGGGTGGGGAGACCCAGTACTTC; CDR3: CASSRLGGETQYF; V: TRBV3-1/TRBV3-2; D: .; J: TRBJ2-5; size: .